A single sample is the source of the 15 T cell receptor beta chains below, sequenced in a study of blood T cell repertoires in COVID-19. Measured with immunoSEQ multiplex PCR; TCRdb has only the in-frame clones, and not every one. The sample has some 68,000 clones; about four fifths are singletons. Sequenced sample: peripheral blood. The receptors shown here come from a man aged 65 to 79 with acute or convalescent COVID-19.

The genes are TRBV6-1 and TRBJ1-1; D may be TRBD1 (6 bases). V was cut by 4 bases and J by 7 bases, with 22 bases left in between. The germline V gene encodes CDR1 MNHNS and CDR2 SASEGT. This CDR3 is built from 16 residues. Here the CDR3 DNA reads TGTGCCAGCAGTGGAACAGGGCACGTGGGAACAATTGAAGCTTTCTTT. The encoded protein is CASSGTGHVGTIEAFF.

J is TRBJ1-1 and V is TRBV10-2; 7 bases fit TRBD1. CDR1 is WSHSY, CDR2 SAAADI, per germline. The CDR3 totals 16 residues. V was pared by 6 bases and J by 0 bases, with 10 bases of the junction left unmatched. CDR3 bases: TGCGCCAGCAGCCTATACATGGACAGGTTGAACACTGAAGCTTTCTTT. Translation gives CASSLYMDRLNTEAFF.

A single count supports this clone. V usage is TRBV10-2 and J usage is TRBJ2-5; 7 bases are shared with TRBD2. This CDR3 region has 12 residues. Germline lookup yields CDR1 WSHSY and CDR2 SAAADI. Losses at the gene ends were 5 bases for V and 5 bases for J; bases not matched to a gene: 2. The chain's CDR3 is CASSPGGETQYF. CDR3 bases: TGCGCCAGCAGTCCCGGGGGGGAGACCCAGTACTTC.

The gene calls are TRBV2 and TRBJ2-5; D is possibly TRBD1 (6 bases). Germline V gene sequence: CDR1 SNHLY, CDR2 FYNNEI. The CDR3 has 14 amino acids. Trimming removed 3 bases from V and 4 bases from J, with 12 bases in between. The CDR3 DNA follows: TGTGCCAGCAGTGACTCCAGGGGTTTAGAGACCCAGTACTTC. This encodes CASSDSRGLETQYF.

V is TRBV6-5 and J is TRBJ1-1; unclear D gene. The germline V gene encodes CDR1 MNHEY and CDR2 SVGAGI. The CDR3 is 13 residues long. V lost 6 bases and J lost 1, with 9 bases in between. In DNA form, the CDR3 reads TGTGCCAGCAGCGCGGCCCCGAACACTGAAGCTTTCTTT. Residues: CASSAAPNTEAFF.

CDR3 nucleotide sequence: TGTGCCACCAGTGCATCCGGGGAGGGAAGGAACACTGAAGCTTTCTTT. Protein: CATSASGEGRNTEAFF. The V call is TRBV24-1, the J call TRBJ1-1; D not resolved. Per the germline V gene, CDR1 is KGHDR and CDR2 is SFDVKD. Trimming took 5 bases from V and 1 from J, leaving 16 bases between them. CDR3 length: 16 residues.

A word on this clone: The junction shows a germline mismatch at one end, possibly a read error. The chain couples TRBV27 to TRBJ1-1; the D gene is possibly TRBD1 (6 bases). Looked up from germline, CDR1 is MNHEY and CDR2 is SMNVEV (reference sequence). This CDR3 is 13 amino acids long. This CDR3 is CASSPRLGAESLF. CDR3 sequence (DNA): TGTGCCAGCAGTCCCCGCCTGGGGGCGGAAAGTCTCTTT.

J is TRBJ1-1 and V is TRBV30, with no clear D. Trimming pared 1 base from V and 5 bases from J, leaving 11 bases between. CDR1 and CDR2 (germline): GTSNPN, SVGIG (reference sequence). The CDR3 is 13 residues long. CDR3 bases: TGTGCCTGGAGTGGGATCCGAGGGACTGAAGCTTTCTTT. As protein: CAWSGIRGTEAFF.

This sequence joins TRBV3-1 (or the pseudogene TRBV3-2) and TRBJ2-6; 7 bases line up with TRBD1. This CDR3 has 17 residues. The V and J ends lost 4 bases and 2 bases, in that order; junction bases with no gene match: 8. The germline V gene encodes CDR1 LGHDT and CDR2 YNNKEL (reference sequence). CDR3 DNA: TGTGCCAGCAGCCCGGGACAGTTGAACACTGGGGCCAACGTCCTGACTTTC. The encoded protein is CASSPGQLNTGANVLTF.

The gene calls are TRBV18 and TRBJ1-5, with 10 bases that match TRBD1. J was trimmed by 4 bases and V by 4 bases; bases with no gene match: 1. Looked up from germline, CDR1 is KGHSH and CDR2 is LQKENI. The CDR3 is 14 residues long. CDR3: CASSQGQGNQPQHF. The DNA of the CDR3 is TGTGCCAGCTCACAGGGACAGGGGAATCAGCCCCAGCATTTT. Full variable domain (missing parts from reference TRBV18 and TRBJ1-5): NAGVMQNPRHLVRRRGQEARLRCSPMKGHSHVYWYRQLPEEGLKFMVYLQKENIIDESGMPKERFSAEFPKEGPSILRIQQVVRGDSAAYFCASSQGQGNQPQHFGDGTRLSIL.

The rearrangement links TRBV9 to TRBJ2-7, with D tentatively TRBD1 (6 bases). The CDR3 covers 13 residues. Per the germline V gene, CDR1 is SGDLS and CDR2 is YYNGEE. The V and J ends lost 4 bases and 7 bases respectively, with 15 bases between them. CDR3 coding DNA: TGTGCCAGCAGCCCCCGGGGCCAGGGGGAGCAGTACTTC. It is translated as CASSPRGQGEQYF. Variable domain in full (rest from reference TRBV9 and TRBJ2-7): DSGVTQTPKHLITATGQRVTLRCSPRSGDLSVYWYQQSLDQGLQFLIQYYNGEERAKGNILERFSAQQFPDLHSELNLSSLELGDSALYFCASSPRGQGEQYFGPGTRLTVT.

The chain links TRBV30 to TRBJ2-7; D call uncertain. There are 14 residues in the CDR3. Germline V gene data show CDR1 as GTSNPN and CDR2 as SVGIG (reference sequence). The V end was cut by 0 bases, the J end by 3 bases, with 12 bases between. The CDR3 spells CAWSVLAVNYEQYF. CDR3 nucleotides: TGTGCCTGGAGTGTACTCGCGGTAAACTACGAGCAGTACTTC.

The chain recombines TRBV7-3 with TRBJ1-2; 11 nucleotides line up with TRBD1. This CDR3 region has 15 residues. Germline loops: CDR1 SGHTA, CDR2 FQGTGA. V dropped 5 bases and J dropped 7; count of bases not matched to a gene: 9. Here the CDR3 reads CASSPSGQGVSGYTF. CDR3 bases: TGTGCCAGCAGCCCTTCGGGACAGGGGGTTAGTGGCTACACCTTC.

This clone has only one observation. This chain uses TRBV21-1 with TRBJ2-7; the D call of TRBD2 is as the table states it, not checked on the DNA. TRBV21-1 is a recognized pseudogene. There are 14 residues in the CDR3. The CDR3 loop reads CASSSTSGSYEQYF. In nucleotides, the CDR3 is TGTGCCAGCAGCTCCACTAGCGGGAGCTACGAGCAGTACTTC.

The rearrangement uses TRBV5-4 and TRBJ2-4; D is possibly TRBD2 (6 bases). The germline V gene has CDR1 SGHNT and CDR2 YYREEE (reference sequence). Trimming took off 2 bases at V and 8 bases at J, with 11 bases between the two ends. The CDR3 has 13 amino acids. CDR3 residues: CASSLNLADIQYF. Here the CDR3 DNA reads TGTGCCAGCAGCTTAAATTTAGCGGACATTCAGTACTTC. The full variable domain, completed using reference TRBV5-4 and TRBJ2-4, is ETGVTQSPTHLIKTRGQQVTLRCSSQSGHNTVSWYQQALGQGPQFIFQYYREEENGRGNFPPRFSGLQFPNYSSELNVNALELDDSALYLCASSLNLADIQYFGAGTRLSVL.